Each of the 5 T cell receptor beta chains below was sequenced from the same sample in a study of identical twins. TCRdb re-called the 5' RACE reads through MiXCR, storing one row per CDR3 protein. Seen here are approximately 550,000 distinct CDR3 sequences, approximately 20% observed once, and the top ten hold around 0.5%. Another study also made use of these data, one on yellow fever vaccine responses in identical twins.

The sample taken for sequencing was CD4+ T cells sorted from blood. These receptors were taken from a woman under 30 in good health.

The CDR3 here is CATSKGGNTGELFF. DNA of the CDR3: TGTGCCACCTCCAAAGGGGGGAACACCGGGGAGCTGTTTTTT. The chain links TRBV9 to TRBJ2-2; D is perhaps TRBD1 (6 bases). Trimming removed 9 bases from V and 1 base from J, with 13 bases in between. Germline lookup yields CDR1 SGDLS and CDR2 YYNGEE. This CDR3 region has 14 residues. Looking up the rest from reference TRBV9 and TRBJ2-2 gives the full variable domain: DSGVTQTPKHLITATGQRVTLRCSPRSGDLSVYWYQQSLDQGLQFLIQYYNGEERAKGNILERFSAQQFPDLHSELNLSSLELGDSALYFCATSKGGNTGELFFGEGSRLTVL.

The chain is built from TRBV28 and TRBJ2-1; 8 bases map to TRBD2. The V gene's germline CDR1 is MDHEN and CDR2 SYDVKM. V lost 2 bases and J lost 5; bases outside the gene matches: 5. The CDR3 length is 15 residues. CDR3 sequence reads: CASSLLSAGDNEQFF. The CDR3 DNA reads TGTGCCAGCAGTTTACTCTCAGCGGGAGACAATGAGCAGTTCTTC.

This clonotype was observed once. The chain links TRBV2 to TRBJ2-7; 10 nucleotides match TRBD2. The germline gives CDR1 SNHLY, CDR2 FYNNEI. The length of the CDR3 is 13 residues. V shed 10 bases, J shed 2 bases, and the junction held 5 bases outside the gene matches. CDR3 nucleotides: TGTGCCACCGGACTAGCGGAGACCTACGAGCAGTACTTC. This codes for CATGLAETYEQYF.

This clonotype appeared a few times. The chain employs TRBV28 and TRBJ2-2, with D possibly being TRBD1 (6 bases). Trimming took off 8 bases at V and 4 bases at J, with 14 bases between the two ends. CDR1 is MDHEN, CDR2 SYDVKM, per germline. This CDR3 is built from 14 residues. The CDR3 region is CASRPDRITGELFF. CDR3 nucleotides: TGTGCCAGCCGCCCGGACAGAATCACCGGGGAGCTGTTTTTT.

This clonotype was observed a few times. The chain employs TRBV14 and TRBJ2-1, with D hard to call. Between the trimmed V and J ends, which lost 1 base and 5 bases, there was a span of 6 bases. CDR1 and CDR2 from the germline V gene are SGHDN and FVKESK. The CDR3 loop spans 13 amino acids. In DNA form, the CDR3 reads TGTGCCAGCAGCCAAGTTACGGACAATGAGCAGTTCTTC. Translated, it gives CASSQVTDNEQFF.